Listed below are T cell receptor beta chains from one sample, sequenced in a study of blood T cells in healthy people across ages. TCRdb used MiXCR to reprocess the 5' RACE reads, holding one entry per CDR3 protein. The data show approximately 780,000 distinct CDR3 sequences, with 20% to 30% seen just once and about 3% held by the top ten. The data also belong to a second study, concerning T cells of mothers and their children.

Sequencing was carried out using blood. The source is a boy between 10 and 17 years old in good health. Both conserved end residues are part of each CDR3. The D gene is left open where the match is weak. A clone size is listed for some rows: how often the clone was seen (once, few, many), or a class if it is expanded.

j_call clone_size d_call v_call cdr3_aa cdr3_nt
TRBJ2-5 few TRBD2 TRBV12-5 CASGLTGLYETQYF TGTGCTAGTGGTTTAACGGGACTATATGAGACCCAGTACTTC
TRBJ2-1 NA TRBD2 TRBV9 CASSVGTGGLGNEQFF TGTGCCAGCAGCGTAGGAACGGGGGGGCTGGGAAATGAGCAGTTCTTC
TRBJ2-5 few TRBD1 TRBV6-5 CASSYRQGEAGETQYF TGTGCCAGCAGTTATCGACAGGGAGAGGCTGGAGAGACCCAGTACTTC
TRBJ2-5 many NA TRBV3-1 CASSQDVSRWETQYF TGTGCCAGCAGCCAAGATGTTAGCAGGTGGGAGACCCAGTACTTC
TRBJ1-1 NA NA TRBV9 CASSATGMNTEAFF TGTGCCAGCAGCGCGACAGGTATGAACACTGAAGCTTTCTTT
TRBJ1-2 NA NA TRBV27 CASKGNYGYTF TGTGCCAGCAAGGGGAACTATGGCTACACCTTC
TRBJ1-4 NA TRBD1 TRBV12-3/TRBV12-4 CASSQHDRGAPKLSEKLFF TGTGCCAGCAGTCAACACGACAGGGGTGCTCCTAAACTATCGGAAAAACTGTTTTTT
TRBJ2-1 NA TRBD2 TRBV10-1 CASARGGSGGYNEQFF TGCGCCAGCGCCCGGGGGGGGAGCGGGGGTTACAATGAGCAGTTCTTC
TRBJ2-1 few TRBD2 TRBV5-1 CASSHTSGSYNEQFF TGCGCCAGCAGCCATACTAGCGGGTCCTACAATGAGCAGTTCTTC
TRBJ2-1 NA NA TRBV10-3 CAISSSIGTEQFF TGTGCCATCAGTTCGTCCATAGGGACCGAGCAGTTCTTC
TRBJ2-5 few NA TRBV29-1 CSVGTGETQYF TGCAGCGTTGGGACGGGAGAGACCCAGTACTTC
TRBJ1-4 few TRBD1 TRBV20-1 CSAPQQGRGEKLFF TGCAGTGCTCCCCAACAGGGGCGAGGCGAAAAACTGTTTTTT
TRBJ2-1 NA TRBD1 TRBV20-1 CSASPGTGNEQFF TGCAGTGCCAGTCCCGGGACAGGGAATGAGCAGTTCTTC
TRBJ2-5 NA NA TRBV10-3 CAISESRGKGQETQYF TGTGCCATCAGTGAGTCGAGAGGGAAGGGGCAAGAGACCCAGTACTTC
TRBJ2-5 few NA TRBV2 CASSEGPRETQYF TGTGCCAGCAGTGAGGGACCTCGGGAGACCCAGTACTTC
TRBJ2-1 many TRBD1 TRBV7-3 CASSPTERTGYYNEQFF TGTGCCAGCAGCCCCACGGAAAGGACAGGGTATTACAATGAGCAGTTCTTC
TRBJ1-1 NA NA TRBV6-6 CASSYSYGSEGNTEAFF TGTGCCAGCAGTTACTCTTATGGGTCGGAGGGGAACACTGAAGCTTTCTTT
TRBJ1-1 NA TRBD1 TRBV20-1 CSARGPPGQLYTEAFF TGCAGTGCTAGAGGGCCCCCGGGACAGCTTTACACTGAAGCTTTCTTT
TRBJ1-2 NA NA TRBV30 CAWSPSQFYGYTF TGTGCCTGGAGCCCGAGTCAGTTCTATGGCTACACCTTC
TRBJ2-5 few TRBD2 TRBV7-2 CASSSGGWETQYF TGTGCCAGCAGCTCGGGGGGTTGGGAGACCCAGTACTTC
TRBJ2-1 NA NA TRBV7-3 CASSFGTPPEQFF TGTGCCAGCAGCTTCGGGACGCCCCCTGAGCAGTTCTTC
TRBJ2-1 NA TRBD2 TRBV6-5 CASSYSITSGYNEQFF TGTGCCAGCAGTTACTCGATCACTAGCGGGTACAATGAGCAGTTCTTC
TRBJ2-3 NA TRBD2 TRBV29-1 CSVGTSAGATDTQYF TGCAGCGTCGGGACTAGCGCGGGGGCCACAGATACGCAGTATTTT
TRBJ1-4 NA TRBD1 TRBV30 CAWSDRGPEKLFF TGTGCCTGGAGTGACAGGGGACCTGAAAAACTGTTTTTT
TRBJ1-2 NA NA TRBV20-1 CSARAGNYGYTF TGCAGTGCTAGAGCGGGGAACTATGGCTACACCTTC
TRBJ2-1 NA TRBD2 TRBV12-3/TRBV12-4 CAGSTSGAYNEQFF TGTGCCGGCAGTACTAGCGGGGCTTACAATGAGCAGTTCTTC
TRBJ1-3 few NA TRBV29-1 CSASFGSPAGNTIYF TGCAGCGCTTCCTTCGGGTCACCGGCTGGAAACACCATATATTTT
TRBJ2-5 NA NA TRBV5-1 CASSAQTSSETQYF TGCGCCAGCAGCGCCCAGACTAGTTCGGAGACCCAGTACTTC
TRBJ2-5 few NA TRBV13 CASALWAYQETQYF TGTGCCAGCGCCCTGTGGGCTTACCAAGAGACCCAGTACTTC
TRBJ1-1 few NA TRBV11-2 CASRQGRLNTEAFF TGTGCCAGCAGACAGGGACGTCTGAACACTGAAGCTTTCTTT
TRBJ1-4 NA TRBD1 TRBV7-9 CASSMGQGPYEKLFF TGTGCCAGCAGCATGGGACAGGGGCCCTACGAAAAACTGTTTTTT
TRBJ2-5 NA TRBD2 TRBV4-2 CASSGSTGLAGETQYF TGTGCCAGCAGCGGATCGACAGGACTAGCGGGCGAGACCCAGTACTTC